One and the same sample provided the 22 T cell receptor beta chains below, sequenced in a study of blood T cell repertoires in COVID-19. Produced via immunoSEQ multiplex PCR; TCRdb's table is partial and in-frame only. This sample has around 150,000 clones, with 81% found just once. The specimen was peripheral blood. These TCRs come from a man aged 60-69 years with active or convalescent COVID-19.

The V gene is TRBV21-1, the J gene TRBJ2-7; the table calls TRBD1, which could not be checked here. TRBV21-1 is shown as a pseudogene. The CDR3 extends over 17 amino acids. CDR3 nucleotides: TGTGCCAGCAGCTCAGGAGTGGAAGCAGGGGAGTCCTACGAGCAGTACTTC. Translation: CASSSGVEAGESYEQYF.

V is TRBV2 and J is TRBJ2-1; TRBD2 is a possible D gene (6 bases). The ends were cut back, 4 bases at V and 3 bases at J, with 13 bases in the middle. The CDR3 is 15 amino acids. Germline CDR1 reads SNHLY; CDR2 reads FYNNEI. CDR3 region: CASSGGLTLYNEQFF. The CDR3 DNA sequence: TGTGCCAGCAGTGGGGGACTTACTCTCTACAATGAGCAGTTCTTC.

This clone is a singleton in its sample. The chain combines TRBV5-4 with TRBJ1-3; D unresolved. Per the germline V gene, CDR1 is SGHNT and CDR2 is YYREEE (reference sequence). This CDR3 is 15 amino acids long. V lost 0 bases and J 0 bases, leaving 7 bases between the germline ends. The CDR3, as DNA: TGTGCCAGCAGCTTGGGAGGCAGCTCTGGAAACACCATATATTTT. It encodes CASSLGGSSGNTIYF.

V gene TRBV5-6 combines with J gene TRBJ1-2; 10 nucleotides match TRBD1. Germline loops: CDR1 SGHDT, CDR2 YYEEEE. There are 18 residues in the CDR3. Trimming removed 5 bases from V and 0 bases from J; junction bases left unmatched: 13. The CDR3 protein is CASSDPGQGKGANYGYTF. The CDR3 DNA is TGTGCCAGCAGTGATCCGGGACAGGGGAAGGGAGCTAACTATGGCTACACCTTC.

The V and J genes are TRBV5-1 and TRBJ1-2, with 12 nucleotides matching TRBD1. Germline CDR1 SGHRS, CDR2 YFSETQ. V lost 4 bases, J lost 7 bases, and 5 bases stayed unmatched. The CDR3 sequence is 14 residues long. The CDR3 protein is CASSAGQGAVGYTF. CDR3 bases: TGCGCCAGCAGCGCGGGACAGGGGGCGGTTGGCTACACCTTC.

The CDR3 nucleotides read TGTGCCAGCAGCTTAGGGGGTTGGCAGGGGCGGGGCTACACCTTC. Amino acids: CASSLGGWQGRGYTF. The genes are TRBV7-2 and TRBJ1-2, with D perhaps matching TRBD1 (6 bases). Germline CDR1 reads SGHTA; CDR2 reads FQGNSA. V was shortened by 1 base and J by 8 bases, with 17 bases between the two germline ends. The CDR3 consists of 15 residues.

The genes are TRBV3-1 (or the pseudogene TRBV3-2) and TRBJ2-5, with 8 nucleotides matching TRBD2. Germline CDR1 is LGHDT and CDR2 is YNNKEL (reference sequence). CDR3 size: 12 residues. J lost 4 bases, V lost 7 bases, and 2 bases had no gene match. The chain's CDR3 is CASIGGGETQYF. CDR3 nucleotides: TGTGCCAGCATCGGGGGGGGAGAGACCCAGTACTTC.

V and J are TRBV10-3 and TRBJ2-1; 8 positions match TRBD1. Germline trimming cut 6 bases from V and 8 bases from J; bases unmatched to any gene: 6. The CDR3 runs 13 residues. Germline CDR1 and CDR2: ENHRY and SYGVKD. The CDR3 nucleotides are TGTGCCATCAGCCCGACAGGGGTTGATGAGCAGTTCTTC. Translating it yields CAISPTGVDEQFF.

The chain is built from TRBV3-1 (or the pseudogene TRBV3-2) and TRBJ2-3, with 8 bases lining up with TRBD2. The length of the CDR3 is 18 residues. J was trimmed by 4 bases and V by 0 bases; bases with no gene match: 12. Germline-derived CDR1 and CDR2 are LGHDT and YNNKEL (reference sequence). For the CDR3, the DNA is TGTGCCAGCAGCCAAGAAAACTACGCGGGAGGATCGCCAGATACGCAGTATTTT. This translates into CASSQENYAGGSPDTQYF.

This chain connects TRBV7-9 to TRBJ2-1, with 10 bases fitting TRBD2. Germline V lookup: CDR1 SEHNR, CDR2 FQNEAQ (reference sequence). The CDR3 extends over 15 amino acids. Losses at the gene ends were 5 bases for V and 9 bases for J; bases not matched to a gene: 10. The CDR3 is CASSQLAGVSPEQFF. CDR3 sequence (DNA): TGTGCCAGCAGCCAGCTAGCGGGAGTTAGCCCTGAGCAGTTCTTC.

The genes are TRBV18 and TRBJ1-1, with D perhaps matching TRBD1 (5 bases). The V and J ends lost 1 base and 4 bases respectively, with 13 bases between them. This CDR3 is built from 15 residues. Looked up from germline, CDR1 is KGHSH and CDR2 is LQKENI. The CDR3, as DNA: TGTGCCAGCTCACCACTGTCAGGGCTGGGCACTGAAGCTTTCTTT. Its protein is CASSPLSGLGTEAFF.

V and J are TRBV20-1 and TRBJ1-2; no clear D gene. The germline V gene encodes CDR1 DFQATT and CDR2 SNEGSKA (reference sequence). The CDR3 length is 11 residues. Trimming pared 2 bases from V and 8 bases from J, leaving 9 bases between. CDR3 DNA sequence: TGCAGTGCTAGATATGGGCCCGGCTACACCTTC. This encodes CSARYGPGYTF.

This clone was recorded a few times. The CDR3 loop is CSASRNSGTPNNEQFF. For the CDR3, the DNA is TGCAGTGCTAGTCGTAATAGCGGGACTCCAAACAATGAGCAGTTCTTC. The genes are TRBV20-1 and TRBJ2-1, with 8 positions matching TRBD2. The CDR3 covers 16 residues. J gave up 5 bases and V 3 bases, and 12 bases lay outside the gene matches. Germline values: CDR1 DFQATT, CDR2 SNEGSKA (reference sequence).

This chain uses TRBV11-3 with TRBJ2-1, with 8 bases that match TRBD2. The germline gives CDR1 SGHNT, CDR2 YENEEA. The CDR3 length is 14 residues. Unmatched junction bases numbered 3, after V lost 1 base and J lost 7 bases. The CDR3 region has the DNA TGTGCCAGCAGCTTAGCGGCTAGCGGGAATGAGCAGTTCTTC. This encodes CASSLAASGNEQFF.

V is TRBV5-1 and J is TRBJ1-3; weak D call: TRBD1 (5 bases). V lost 3 bases and J lost 0, with 13 bases in between. This CDR3 comprises 16 residues. Germline CDR1 is SGHRS and CDR2 is YFSETQ. Written as DNA, the CDR3 is TGCGCCAGCAGCTCGACGACAGCGAGCTCTGGAAACACCATATATTTT. Protein product: CASSSTTASSGNTIYF. Looking up the rest from reference TRBV5-1 and TRBJ1-3 gives the full variable domain: KAGVTQTPRYLIKTRGQQVTLSCSPISGHRSVSWYQQTPGQGLQFLFEYFSETQRNKGNFPGRFSGRQFSNSRSEMNVSTLELGDSALYLCASSSTTASSGNTIYFGEGSWLTVV.

The chain carries TRBV24-1 and TRBJ2-5, with 13 bases lining up with TRBD2. From germline, CDR1 is KGHDR and CDR2 SFDVKD. After removal of 9 bases from V and 5 bases from J, the junction contained 14 bases not matched to a gene. This CDR3 comprises 17 residues. The CDR3, as DNA: TGTGCCACCGCGCCTGGGGGACTAGCGGGAAGTGACGAGACCCAGTACTTC. Its translation is CATAPGGLAGSDETQYF.

V and J are TRBV28 and TRBJ2-5; 7 bases agree with TRBD1. V trimming: 7 bases; J trimming: 4 bases; junction bases outside the gene matches: 9. This CDR3 has 14 residues. Germline V gene lookup returns CDR1 MDHEN and CDR2 SYDVKM. CDR3 residues: CASKKDRSLETQYF. CDR3 coding DNA: TGTGCCAGCAAGAAGGACAGGTCCCTAGAGACCCAGTACTTC. Looking up the rest from reference TRBV28 and TRBJ2-5 gives the full variable domain: DVKVTQSSRYLVKRTGEKVFLECVQDMDHENMFWYRQDPGLGLRLIYFSYDVKMKEKGDIPEGYSVSREKKERFSLILESASTNQTSMYLCASKKDRSLETQYFGPGTRLLVL.

This clone showed up just a few times. The chain recombines TRBV7-6 with TRBJ1-1; TRBD1 matches at 7 bases. The CDR3 totals 14 residues. Germline trimming cut 4 bases from V and 1 base from J; bases unmatched to any gene: 3. In germline, CDR1 is SGHVS, CDR2 FNYEAQ. The CDR3 reads CASSSNRGNTEAFF. In DNA form, the CDR3 reads TGTGCCAGCAGCTCCAACAGGGGGAACACTGAAGCTTTCTTT.

This clone was picked up one time. This sequence joins TRBV3-1 (or the pseudogene TRBV3-2) and TRBJ2-1; the match to TRBD1 covers 9 bases. The CDR3 sequence is 18 residues long. Losses at the gene ends were 6 bases for V and 2 bases for J; bases not matched to a gene: 14. CDR1 and CDR2 (germline): LGHDT, YNNKEL (reference sequence). CDR3 loop: CASSANRGQGETYNEQFF. The DNA of the CDR3 is TGTGCCAGCAGTGCTAACCGGGGACAGGGAGAAACCTACAATGAGCAGTTCTTC.

The rearrangement links TRBV4-1 to TRBJ2-4; 7 nucleotides line up with TRBD2. The trim removed 1 base at V and 3 bases at J, leaving 12 bases unmatched. The CDR3 totals 18 residues. Germline CDR1 is MGHRA and CDR2 is YSYEKL. The CDR3 loop reads CASSQARAGASHKNIQYF. The DNA for the CDR3 is TGCGCCAGCAGCCAAGCCAGGGCGGGAGCTAGCCACAAAAACATTCAGTACTTC.

The V gene is TRBV2, the J gene TRBJ2-7; 7 bases align to TRBD2. The CDR3 is 15 residues long. Germline V gives CDR1 SNHLY, CDR2 FYNNEI. The V segment lost 4 bases and the J segment 2 bases; nucleotides outside the gene matches: 8. CDR3 sequence: CASSVWGREAYEQYF. As DNA, the CDR3 is TGTGCCAGCAGTGTCTGGGGGAGGGAAGCCTACGAGCAGTACTTC. The full variable domain, completed using reference TRBV2 and TRBJ2-7, is EPEVTQTPSHQVTQMGQEVILRCVPISNHLYFYWYRQILGQKVEFLVSFYNNEISEKSEIFDDQFSVERPDGSNFTLKIRSTKLEDSAMYFCASSVWGREAYEQYFGPGTRLTVT.

The gene calls are TRBV5-1 and TRBJ2-7; 11 bases match TRBD2. Germline trimming cut 0 bases from V and 6 bases from J; bases unmatched to any gene: 5. Per germline, CDR1 SGHRS and CDR2 YFSETQ. This CDR3 has 15 amino acids. CDR3 loop: CASSLAKGLAAEQYF. The DNA for the CDR3 is TGCGCCAGCAGCTTGGCCAAGGGACTAGCGGCCGAGCAGTACTTC.